Shown below are 26 T cell receptor beta chains from a single sample sequenced in a study of monozygotic twins with inflammatory bowel disease. TCRdb re-called the 5' RACE reads and gives one entry per CDR3 protein, without DNA. This repertoire includes fewer than 350,000 distinct CDR3 sequences. What was sequenced was blood. These receptor sequences come from a human donor with ulcerative colitis or Crohn's disease, or a healthy co-twin of an affected twin (not recorded which).

The V and J genes are TRBV20-1 and TRBJ2-7. In germline, CDR1 is DFQATT, CDR2 SNEGSKA (reference sequence). The CDR3 is 12 amino acids. The CDR3 reads CSATQRPYEQYF.

This sequence joins TRBV29-1 and TRBJ2-3. The CDR3 spans 11 residues. Germline assignment: CDR1 SQVTM and CDR2 ANQGSEA. The CDR3 reads CSVSDTDTQYF.

The rearrangement joins TRBV2 to TRBJ2-2; TCRdb's assignment of TRBD2 cannot be checked, as there is no DNA. CDR1 is SNHLY, CDR2 FYNNEI, per germline. The CDR3 has 16 residues. Here the CDR3 reads CASTFSGRADTGELFF.

This chain joins TRBV5-1 and TRBJ2-3. CDR1 is SGHRS, CDR2 YFSETQ, per germline. This CDR3 contains 14 residues. CDR3 protein: CASSLEWGTDTQYF.

The chain links TRBV12-3 or TRBV12-4 to TRBJ2-1; the D call of TRBD1 rests on TCRdb alone, since no DNA is present to check it. The CDR3 has 16 amino acids. The CDR3 here is CASSFFRGASYNEQFF.

The rearrangement links TRBV20-1 to TRBJ1-2; TCRdb's D call of TRBD1 is untestable without DNA. The CDR3 runs to 15 residues. Germline CDR1 is DFQATT and CDR2 is SNEGSKA (reference sequence). This CDR3 reads CSALNPGQGAGGYTF.

The chain carries TRBV5-8 and TRBJ2-1; TCRdb gives TRBD1 as the D gene, but with no DNA this cannot be confirmed. Germline CDR1 is SGHTS and CDR2 is YDEGEE. The CDR3 totals 18 residues. This CDR3 is CASSLVDRGLYSYNEQFF.

V gene TRBV7-9 combines with J gene TRBJ2-7; the TCRdb D gene call, TRBD2, has no DNA to confirm it. This CDR3 region has 12 residues. The germline V gene has CDR1 SEHNR and CDR2 FQNEAQ (reference sequence). The chain's CDR3 is CAVPRDGYEQYF.

V is TRBV10-1 and J is TRBJ2-3; TCRdb's assignment of TRBD1 cannot be checked, as there is no DNA. Germline V gene sequence: CDR1 WNHNN, CDR2 SYGVQD (reference sequence). The length of the CDR3 is 15 residues. CDR3 region: CASSADRVSTDTQYF.

The V gene is TRBV5-1, the J gene TRBJ1-1; TCRdb's D call, TRBD1, is unchecked because there is no DNA. The CDR3 has 13 amino acids. Germline CDR1 and CDR2: SGHRS and YFSETQ. The CDR3 protein is CASSWTGVDEAFF. The whole variable domain, remainder taken from reference TRBV5-1 and TRBJ1-1, is KAGVTQTPRYLIKTRGQQVTLSCSPISGHRSVSWYQQTPGQGLQFLFEYFSETQRNKGNFPGRFSGRQFSNSRSEMNVSTLELGDSALYLCASSWTGVDEAFFGQGTRLTVV.

J is TRBJ1-2 and V is TRBV18. CDR1 is KGHSH, CDR2 LQKENI, per germline. The CDR3 is 13 amino acids. CDR3 sequence reads: CASSSTFMEGYTF.

The rearrangement joins TRBV12-3 or TRBV12-4 to TRBJ2-2. The CDR3 runs to 13 residues. The CDR3 reads CASSWGDTGELFF.

V gene TRBV5-6 combines with J gene TRBJ2-3; TCRdb indicates TRBD2, and absent DNA this call remains unverified. CDR3 length: 14 amino acids. In germline, CDR1 is SGHDT, CDR2 YYEEEE. This chain's CDR3 is CASSLRLERDTQYF.

The chain uses TRBV10-3 and TRBJ2-7; absent DNA, TCRdb's TRBD1 call cannot be checked. The CDR3 contains 13 residues. Germline lookup yields CDR1 ENHRY and CDR2 SYGVKD. CDR3 sequence: CAISRDTSYEQYF.

The chain recombines TRBV2 with TRBJ1-5; checking the TCRdb D call of TRBD1 is not possible without DNA. CDR3 size: 15 residues. In germline, CDR1 is SNHLY, CDR2 FYNNEI. The chain's CDR3 is CASSGLAGGDQPQHF. Complete variable domain (other parts from reference TRBV2 and TRBJ1-5): EPEVTQTPSHQVTQMGQEVILRCVPISNHLYFYWYRQILGQKVEFLVSFYNNEISEKSEIFDDQFSVERPDGSNFTLKIRSTKLEDSAMYFCASSGLAGGDQPQHFGDGTRLSIL.

J is TRBJ2-2 and V is TRBV28; the D call of TRBD2 rests on TCRdb alone, since no DNA is present to check it. The CDR3 is made up of 15 amino acids. CDR1 and CDR2 from the germline V gene are MDHEN and SYDVKM. Here the CDR3 reads CASGLAGSNTGELFF.

The chain links TRBV28 to TRBJ2-6; TCRdb gives TRBD1 as the D gene, but with no DNA this cannot be confirmed. The germline V gene encodes CDR1 MDHEN and CDR2 SYDVKM. CDR3 length: 15 residues. CDR3 region: CASSYVRAGANVLTF.

The chain combines TRBV20-1 with TRBJ2-7; TCRdb's assignment of TRBD2 cannot be checked, as there is no DNA. The CDR3 has 18 residues. Germline V gene lookup returns CDR1 DFQATT and CDR2 SNEGSKA (reference sequence). CDR3: CSARGLAGGQKTNYEQYF.

The rearrangement links TRBV29-1 to TRBJ1-1; the D call of TRBD1 rests on TCRdb alone, since no DNA is present to check it. Germline loops: CDR1 SQVTM, CDR2 ANQGSEA. The CDR3 is 12 residues long. CDR3 sequence reads: CSVGTVNAEAFF.

The gene calls are TRBV24-1 and TRBJ2-1; the D call of TRBD1 rests on TCRdb alone, since no DNA is present to check it. Per germline, CDR1 KGHDR and CDR2 SFDVKD. The CDR3 covers 14 residues. CDR3 residues: CATSDPGAMYEQFF.

V gene TRBV27 combines with J gene TRBJ2-7; the TCRdb D gene call, TRBD2, has no DNA to confirm it. CDR3 length: 14 amino acids. Germline lookup yields CDR1 MNHEY and CDR2 SMNVEV (reference sequence). Here the CDR3 reads CATWAIGGVYEQYF.

The rearrangement uses TRBV20-1 and TRBJ2-3. CDR1 and CDR2 (germline): DFQATT, SNEGSKA (reference sequence). The CDR3 has 16 residues. The CDR3 here is CSARYDDRWSTDTQYF.

This rearrangement joins TRBV5-8 to TRBJ2-1; lacking DNA, the TRBD1 call made by TCRdb goes unchecked. Germline-derived CDR1 and CDR2 are SGHTS and YDEGEE. This CDR3 is 16 amino acids long. The chain's CDR3 is CASSPLGQGQKNEQFF.

This chain links TRBV5-1 with TRBJ2-3; the TCRdb D gene call, TRBD2, has no DNA to confirm it. The CDR3 runs 15 residues. The germline CDR1 and CDR2 sequences are SGHRS and YFSETQ. CDR3 in amino acids: CASSAGPSQWDTQYF.

This chain connects TRBV6-1 to TRBJ1-4; TCRdb selects TRBD1, and the lack of DNA leaves this call unchecked. Germline CDR1 reads MNHNS; CDR2 reads SASEGT. This CDR3 region has 13 residues. This CDR3 reads CASSERGNEKLFF.

The gene calls are TRBV10-3 and TRBJ2-7; TCRdb's D call, TRBD1, is unchecked because there is no DNA. CDR1 and CDR2 from the germline V gene are ENHRY and SYGVKD. The CDR3 consists of 15 residues. CDR3 in amino acids: CAISEQVRDTVKQYF.